This T cell receptor beta chain was sequenced in a study of cytomegalovirus exposure and HLA in healthy donors. Details on this clone: Its cognate antigen is unknown.

Study-wide results and caveats: Generally TCR sequences proved uncommon, though certain public TCRs appeared in numerous donors. Associated with cytomegalovirus, according to the listing, were some 180 TCR beta chains. A few chains tied to CMV proved CMV antigen-specific in vitro. The classifier was said to identify cytomegalovirus status with high specificity and sensitivity.

A multiplex PCR was run with 60 Vbeta primers and 13 Jbeta primers. Sequenced by immunoSEQ multiplex PCR; TCRdb stores in-frame clones only, minus some. The sample holds some 150,000 clones; 60% to 85% are singletons and the top ten take roughly 6.3%. Sequenced material: PBMCs. This TCR was recovered from a man aged 50-59 years in good health and CMV-seropositive.

The CDR3 loop reads CASSLAGNWGLHF. The CDR3 coding sequence is TGCGCCAGCAGCTTGGCCGGGAATTGGGGCCTCCACTTT. This rearrangement joins TRBV5-1 to TRBJ1-6; D is uncertain. The CDR3 totals 13 residues. Germline assignment: CDR1 SGHRS and CDR2 YFSETQ. The V end lost 0 bases, the J end lost 15 bases, and 13 bases lay between the germline ends.